This TCR beta chain was recovered during a study of shared clonotypes between healthy human individuals. Germline assignment: CDR1 MNHEY and CDR2 SMNVEV (reference sequence). The CDR3 is made up of 17 amino acids. The trim removed 7 bases at V and 0 bases at J, leaving 9 bases unmatched. In the authors' workflow: Junction-only sequences without quality scores were provided by ImmunoSEQ, so filtering was different. Here immunoSEQ multiplex PCR was the method, and the copy in TCRdb shows in-frame clones only, minus some. D and trimming come from the DNA, and the V and J calls and clone size come from that table. The sample consists of roughly 500,000 clones, 75% to 85% of them appearing once. Donors comprised healthy HIV-negative adults lacking recent acute infections or vaccinations. This clone was seen a single time.

Material: PBMCs. This TCR was recovered from a woman in her forties in good health. Some clones in this sample may be carry-over from other donors' samples. The chain recombines TRBV27 with TRBJ2-1; TRBD2 agrees at 10 bases. CDR3 coding DNA: TGTGCCAGCACTAGACTAGCGGGCACGCCCTCCTACAATGAGCAGTTCTTC. Translation: CASTRLAGTPSYNEQFF.